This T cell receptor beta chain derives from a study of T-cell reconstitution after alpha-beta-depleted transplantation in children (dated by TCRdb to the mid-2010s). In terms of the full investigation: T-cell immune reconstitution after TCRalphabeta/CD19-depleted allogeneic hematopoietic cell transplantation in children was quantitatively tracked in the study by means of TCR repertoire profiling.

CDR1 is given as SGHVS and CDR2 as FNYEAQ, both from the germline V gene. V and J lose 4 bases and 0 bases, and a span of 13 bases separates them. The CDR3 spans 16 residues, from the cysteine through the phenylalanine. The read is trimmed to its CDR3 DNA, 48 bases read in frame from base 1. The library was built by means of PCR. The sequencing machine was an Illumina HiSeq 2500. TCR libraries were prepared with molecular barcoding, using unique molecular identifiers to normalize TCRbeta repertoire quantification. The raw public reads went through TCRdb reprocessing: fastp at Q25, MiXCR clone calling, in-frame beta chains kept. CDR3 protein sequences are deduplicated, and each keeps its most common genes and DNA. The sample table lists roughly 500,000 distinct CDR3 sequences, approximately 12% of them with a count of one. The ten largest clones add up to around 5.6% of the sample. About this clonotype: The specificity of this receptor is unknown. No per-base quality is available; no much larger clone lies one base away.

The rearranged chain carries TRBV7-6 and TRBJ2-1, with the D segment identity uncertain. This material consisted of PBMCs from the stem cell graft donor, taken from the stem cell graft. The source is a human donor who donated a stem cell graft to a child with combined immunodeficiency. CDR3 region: CASSSFTLSSYNEQFF. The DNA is TGTGCCAGCAGCTCATTTACGTTGAGCTCCTACAATGAGCAGTTCTTC.